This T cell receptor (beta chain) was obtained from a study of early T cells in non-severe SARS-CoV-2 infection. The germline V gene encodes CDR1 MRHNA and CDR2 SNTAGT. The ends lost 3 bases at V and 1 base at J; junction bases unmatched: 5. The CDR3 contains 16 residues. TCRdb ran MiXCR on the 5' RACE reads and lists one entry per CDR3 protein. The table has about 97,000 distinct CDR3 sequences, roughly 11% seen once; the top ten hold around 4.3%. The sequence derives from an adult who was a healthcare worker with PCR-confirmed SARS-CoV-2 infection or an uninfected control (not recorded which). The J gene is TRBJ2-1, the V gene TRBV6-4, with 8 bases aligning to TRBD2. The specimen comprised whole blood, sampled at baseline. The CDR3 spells CASSEDPSGSYNEQFF. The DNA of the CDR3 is TGTGCCAGCAGTGAGGATCCTAGCGGGTCCTACAATGAGCAGTTCTTC.